Below, 17 T cell receptor beta chains from the same sample are listed, as sequenced in a study of shared clonotypes between healthy human individuals. The naive CD8 population came from CD45RO-negative cells selected for CCR7, without terminally differentiated effector memory CD45RA+ cells. TCRdb keeps only in-frame clones here, not all; method: immunoSEQ multiplex PCR. The sample shows hundreds of thousands of clones, approximately 96% of them seen only once. Sequenced material: naive CD8+ T cells sorted from blood. The receptors derive from a woman aged 25-40 years in good health.

The rearrangement links TRBV28 to TRBJ2-1; no clear D gene. CDR3 length equals 11 residues. Germline CDR1 MDHEN, CDR2 SYDVKM. Trimming stripped 3 bases from V and 9 bases from J, with 6 bases between. The CDR3 region has the DNA TGTGCCAGCAGTTTTATGGTTGAGCAGTTCTTC. This translates into CASSFMVEQFF.

The rearrangement uses TRBV19 and TRBJ2-7, with TRBD1 matching 7 bases. V was clipped by 5 bases and J by 3 bases; unmatched bases: 10. CDR1 and CDR2 (germline): LNHDA, SQIVND (reference sequence). The CDR3 contains 15 residues. This CDR3 reads CASSSWDSTHYEQYF. CDR3 in DNA: TGTGCCAGTAGTTCTTGGGACAGCACACACTACGAGCAGTACTTC. Together with reference TRBV19 and TRBJ2-7, the CDR3 gives the full variable domain: DGGITQSPKYLFRKEGQNVTLSCEQNLNHDAMYWYRQDPGQGLRLIYYSQIVNDFQKGDIAEGYSVSREKKESFPLTVTSAQKNPTAFYLCASSSWDSTHYEQYFGPGTRLTVT.

This clone was seen just once. The rearrangement links TRBV7-8 to TRBJ2-2; 11 nucleotides align to TRBD1. V shed 0 bases and J 3 bases; nucleotides not matched to a gene: 6. The CDR3 extends over 18 amino acids. Per germline, CDR1 SGHVS and CDR2 FQNEAQ. Written as DNA, the CDR3 is TGTGCCAGCAGCTTAGCGGGGGACAGGGGGTTTTACACCGGGGAGCTGTTTTTT. This gives the protein CASSLAGDRGFYTGELFF.

The chain employs TRBV5-1 and TRBJ1-1; D perhaps matches TRBD1 (5 bases). The CDR3 spans 13 residues. Between the trimmed V and J ends, which lost 2 bases and 7 bases, there was a span of 12 bases. Germline V gene data show CDR1 as SGHRS and CDR2 as YFSETQ. CDR3 nucleotides: TGCGCCAGCAGCTTCCCGGGGGAAAGTGAAGCTTTCTTT. Translated: CASSFPGESEAFF.

The chain joins TRBV15 to TRBJ2-5, with 8 bases aligning to TRBD2. The J segment lost 1 base and the V segment lost 0 bases, leaving 13 bases of the junction unmatched. Germline CDR1 and CDR2: LNHNV and YYDKDF (reference sequence). There are 19 residues in the CDR3. The CDR3 bases are TGTGCCACCAGCAGAGATAGCCCTGTTGTTAGCGGGGCCCAAGAGACCCAGTACTTC. Translation gives CATSRDSPVVSGAQETQYF. The variable domain in full, completed from reference TRBV15 and TRBJ2-5, reads DAMVIQNPRYQVTQFGKPVTLSCSQTLNHNVMYWYQQKSSQAPKLLFHYYDKDFNNEADTPDNFQSRRPNTSFCFLDIRSPGLGDTAMYLCATSRDSPVVSGAQETQYFGPGTRLLVL.

The chain employs TRBV6-1 and TRBJ2-7; no firm D call. Between the trimmed V and J ends, which lost 8 bases and 2 bases, there was a span of 7 bases. Germline-derived CDR1 and CDR2 are MNHNS and SASEGT. The CDR3 length is 11 residues. CDR3 sequence: CASVQTYEQYF. CDR3 bases: TGTGCCAGCGTGCAGACCTACGAGCAGTACTTC.

J is TRBJ1-5 and V is TRBV5-8; D might be TRBD1 (5 bases). The CDR3 runs 15 residues. V lost 4 bases to trimming and J lost 0 bases, with 11 bases between them. CDR1 and CDR2 (germline): SGHTS, YDEGEE. The CDR3 DNA reads as TGTGCCAGCAGCAGCGGGACGGTTAGCAATCAGCCCCAGCATTTT. Translation: CASSSGTVSNQPQHF.

This sequence joins TRBV19 and TRBJ2-5, with TRBD1 matching 9 bases. Germline V lookup: CDR1 LNHDA, CDR2 SQIVND (reference sequence). CDR3 length: 15 amino acids. V lost 0 bases, J lost 7 bases, and 6 bases stayed unmatched. The CDR3 nucleotides read TGTGCCAGTAGTATAGATGCGACAGGGGGTGGGACCCAGTACTTC. Encoded protein: CASSIDATGGGTQYF.

The chain links TRBV9 to TRBJ1-4, with D unclear. V was cut by 0 bases and J by 8 bases, with 11 bases left in between. The CDR3 extends over 14 amino acids. Germline loops: CDR1 SGDLS, CDR2 YYNGEE. This CDR3 reads CASSVGGIGEKLFF. The CDR3 DNA is TGTGCCAGCAGCGTAGGAGGAATTGGGGAAAAACTGTTTTTT.

The chain links TRBV19 to TRBJ1-5, with D hard to call. Germline V CDR1 and CDR2: LNHDA, SQIVND (reference sequence). Between the trimmed V and J ends, which lost 2 bases and 2 bases, there was a span of 10 bases. The CDR3 extends over 15 amino acids. The CDR3 DNA sequence: TGTGCCAGTAGTATATTGCTCTACGGCAATCAGCCCCAGCATTTT. This encodes CASSILLYGNQPQHF.

The rearrangement joins TRBV27 to TRBJ2-7, with 8 bases identical to TRBD1. The CDR3 runs to 16 residues. Germline assignment: CDR1 MNHEY and CDR2 SMNVEV (reference sequence). The V segment lost 6 bases and the J segment 6 bases; nucleotides outside the gene matches: 16. DNA for the CDR3: TGTGCCAGCAGGTTAAGCCTGGGGACAGGCCCATCCGAGCAGTACTTC. Translated: CASRLSLGTGPSEQYF.

The CDR3: CASSQDAEETQYF. In nucleotides, the CDR3 is TGTGCCAGCAGCCAAGATGCGGAAGAGACCCAGTACTTC. The V call is TRBV4-2, the J call TRBJ2-5; no clear D. The germline V and J ends were trimmed by 0 bases and 3 bases, with 5 bases remaining between them. The CDR3 loop spans 13 amino acids. CDR1 is LGHNA, CDR2 YNFKEQ, per germline.

This clone was picked up one time. This chain connects TRBV27 to TRBJ2-1; 7 positions match TRBD2. Trimming at V came to 5 bases and at J to 11 bases, leaving 9 bases not matched to a gene. Germline V gene sequence: CDR1 MNHEY, CDR2 SMNVEV (reference sequence). The CDR3 loop spans 13 amino acids. Here the CDR3 reads CASSPDPSGQQFF. Here the CDR3 DNA reads TGTGCCAGCAGTCCCGACCCTAGCGGACAGCAGTTCTTC.

The chain has TRBV11-2 and TRBJ2-7; 11 bases are a match to TRBD2. Trimming took 1 base from V and 4 from J; bases not matched to a gene: 9. The CDR3 length is 17 residues. Germline lookup yields CDR1 SGHAT and CDR2 FQNNGV. The CDR3 bases are TGTGCCAGCAGCTTAGTTGGTACTAGCGGGAGAGGGTACGAGCAGTACTTC. Residues: CASSLVGTSGRGYEQYF.

This clone has just one count. The chain combines TRBV4-1 with TRBJ1-1; 8 nucleotides match TRBD1. V was pared by 3 bases and J by 1 base, with 7 bases of the junction left unmatched. The CDR3 runs to 16 residues. Germline V gene sequence: CDR1 MGHRA, CDR2 YSYEKL. This CDR3 reads CASSHSSTGGNTEAFF. The CDR3 DNA reads as TGCGCCAGCAGCCACTCTTCTACAGGGGGGAACACTGAAGCTTTCTTT.

This rearrangement joins TRBV11-2 to TRBJ2-1; 14 bases line up with TRBD2. The CDR3 contains 17 residues. The germline CDR1 and CDR2 sequences are SGHAT and FQNNGV. J lost 3 bases, V lost 1 base, and 2 bases had no gene match. CDR3 sequence reads: CASSLGTSGRLYNEQFF. The CDR3 DNA follows: TGTGCCAGCAGCTTAGGGACTAGCGGGAGGCTCTACAATGAGCAGTTCTTC.

The genes are TRBV10-3 and TRBJ1-1; D remains unclear. The CDR3 runs to 19 residues. The germline V gene has CDR1 ENHRY and CDR2 SYGVKD. Deletions cut 0 bases from V and 3 bases from J, with 23 bases between. As DNA, the CDR3 is TGTGCCATCAGTGAGTCTCCACCTACCGGGTGGGGTACGCACACTGAAGCTTTCTTT. Translated, it gives CAISESPPTGWGTHTEAFF.